This TCR beta chain came from a study of cytomegalovirus exposure and HLA in healthy donors. As for this clone: The antigen is undetermined.

Amplification used 60 Vbeta primers and 13 Jbeta primers. Profiled with immunoSEQ multiplex PCR; TCRdb holds only in-frame clones, not every one. Altogether fewer than 200,000 clones are present, around 82% being singletons, with the ten largest covering around 1.5%. Overall study findings and caveats: From TCR beta sequences, most subjects' HLA-A and HLA-B alleles were reportedly predicted accurately.

The CDR3 runs 15 residues. The V gene's germline CDR1 is KGHSH and CDR2 LQKENI. V was clipped by 0 bases and J by 6 bases, with 12 bases between them. This receptor was obtained from a male donor in good health and CMV-seronegative. The genes are TRBV18 and TRBJ2-1; possibly TRBD1 for D (6 bases). Sequenced: PBMCs. The CDR3: CASSPPQGQGNEQFF. CDR3 in DNA: TGTGCCAGCTCACCACCCCAGGGGCAAGGCAATGAGCAGTTCTTC. The variable domain in full, completed from reference TRBV18 and TRBJ2-1, reads NAGVMQNPRHLVRRRGQEARLRCSPMKGHSHVYWYRQLPEEGLKFMVYLQKENIIDESGMPKERFSAEFPKEGPSILRIQQVVRGDSAAYFCASSPPQGQGNEQFFGPGTRLTVL.